The clone carrying this T cell receptor (beta chain) showed up many times. What it binds is unknown. Between the trimmed V and J ends, which lost 6 bases and 3 bases, there was a span of 15 bases. CDR3 size: 15 residues. TCRdb fed the RT-PCR reads into MiXCR, producing one record per CDR3 protein. The sample consists of fewer than 700,000 distinct CDR3 sequences, 13% of them appearing once. The sample originates from a study of response to subunit inactivated influenza vaccine. Study-level findings and limits: There was a suggestion from the authors that each seasonal influenza vaccination recruits few new T cells.

The sequenced sample was PBMCs from blood, obtained roughly 46 days after vaccination. This clonotype was sampled from a man aged 50 or older who received an inactivated influenza vaccine. The rearrangement links TRBV12-3 or TRBV12-4 to TRBJ1-5; D unresolved. This chain's CDR3 is CASSPGQASNQPQHF. The CDR3 DNA is TGTGCCAGCAGCCCCGGCCAGGCTTCCAATCAGCCCCAGCATTTT.